The rows below give T cell receptor beta chains drawn from one sample of a study of T cells in tuberculosis. Profiling relied on immunoSEQ multiplex PCR, and the TCRdb table lists in-frame clones only, not all of them. The data contain tens of thousands of clones, 90% to 95% of them singletons. This material consisted of PBMCs, taken at tuberculosis diagnosis. The receptors were gathered from an adult with tuberculosis. Each CDR3 is given with its conserved first and last residue. Fields, in order: CDR3 protein, CDR3 DNA, J gene, clone size, V gene, D gene. D genes are given only for firm matches. Some rows have no size entry. The others give once, few or many, or a class for an expanded clone.

CAWKGGGESGELFF | TGTGCCTGGAAGGGGGGAGGGGAGTCCGGGGAGCTGTTTTTT | TRBJ2-2 | once | TRBV30 | NA
CASSPGTGLLNEKLFF | TGTGCCAGCAGCCCCGGGACAGGACTGCTTAATGAAAAACTGTTTTTT | TRBJ1-4 | NA | TRBV11-2 | TRBD1
CASRGTSGGLYNEQFF | TGTGCCAGCAGAGGGACTAGCGGGGGACTATACAATGAGCAGTTCTTC | TRBJ2-1 | once | TRBV28 | TRBD2
CASSQQPSDTEAFF | TGCGCCAGCAGCCAACAGCCGTCGGACACTGAAGCTTTCTTT | TRBJ1-1 | once | TRBV5-1 | NA
CACTDSTYEQYF | TGTGCCTGCACGGACAGCACCTACGAGCAGTACTTC | TRBJ2-7 | NA | TRBV30 | NA
CASHFGQVGYNEQFF | TGTGCCAGTCATTTCGGACAGGTGGGGTACAATGAGCAGTTCTTC | TRBJ2-1 | NA | TRBV27 | TRBD1
CASSQRERDPYNEQFF | TGCGCCAGCAGCCAAAGGGAGCGGGACCCCTACAATGAGCAGTTCTTC | TRBJ2-1 | NA | TRBV4-3 | TRBD2
CASSGGLVHNEQFF | TGTGCCAGCAGCGGGGGACTAGTTCACAATGAGCAGTTCTTC | TRBJ2-1 | NA | TRBV9 | TRBD2
CASSYAGTGYGYTF | TGTGCCAGCAGTTACGCCGGGACAGGGTACGGCTACACCTTC | TRBJ1-2 | NA | TRBV6-5 | TRBD1
CASSPGTGTGQPQHF | TGTGCCAGCAGTCCCGGGACAGGGACAGGTCAGCCCCAGCATTTT | TRBJ1-5 | NA | TRBV28 | TRBD1
CASSEGDRVTGNTIYF | TGTGCCAGCAGTGAAGGGGACAGGGTAACGGGAAACACCATATATTTT | TRBJ1-3 | NA | TRBV2 | TRBD1
CASSISHPGQVLFF | TGTGCCAGTAGCATATCCCACCCTGGACAGGTCCTGTTTTTT | TRBJ2-2 | NA | TRBV19 | TRBD1
CASRSLAGGEQYF | TGTGCCAGCAGGTCACTAGCGGGAGGGGAGCAGTACTTC | TRBJ2-7 | NA | TRBV5-6 | TRBD2
CSVGTGTTDEQFF | TGCAGCGTGGGAACAGGGACGACCGATGAGCAGTTCTTC | TRBJ2-1 | NA | TRBV29-1 | NA
CASSQPPGLAGDGRNEQFF | TGCGCCAGCAGTCAACCGCCGGGACTAGCGGGAGACGGGAGGAATGAGCAGTTCTTC | TRBJ2-1 | NA | TRBV23-1 | TRBD2
CAWSRGQGPSTDTQYF | TGTGCCTGGAGTCGGGGACAGGGTCCTAGCACAGATACGCAGTATTTT | TRBJ2-3 | NA | TRBV30 | TRBD1
CASSVRWGDEAFF | TGCGCCAGCAGCGTGCGGTGGGGGGATGAAGCTTTCTTT | TRBJ1-1 | NA | TRBV5-1 | NA
CASTGGSSYEQYF | TGTGCCAGCACGGGCGGGAGTTCCTACGAGCAGTACTTC | TRBJ2-7 | NA | TRBV25-1 | TRBD2
CASSLQLARQETQYF | TGTGCCAGCAGCCTGCAACTAGCGCGCCAAGAGACCCAGTACTTC | TRBJ2-5 | NA | TRBV7-2 | TRBD2
CASSFSGRASWTDTQYF | TGTGCCAGCAGTTTTAGCGGGAGGGCCTCGTGGACAGATACGCAGTATTTT | TRBJ2-3 | NA | TRBV27 | TRBD2
CASSFPPLNADRGVSSYNEQFF | TGCGCCAGCAGCTTTCCCCCCTTAAACGCGGACAGGGGGGTCAGCTCCTACAATGAGCAGTTCTTC | TRBJ2-1 | NA | TRBV5-1 | TRBD1
CASSSADRNYGYTF | TGTGCCAGCAGTTCGGCGGACAGGAACTATGGCTACACCTTC | TRBJ1-2 | NA | TRBV28 | TRBD1
CASSLGAGENYGYTF | TGTGCCAGCAGCCTGGGCGCAGGTGAAAACTATGGCTACACCTTC | TRBJ1-2 | NA | TRBV5-4 | NA
CASSQYQGVTDIQYF | TGTGCCAGCAGCCAATACCAGGGGGTCACGGACATTCAGTACTTC | TRBJ2-4 | NA | TRBV14 | TRBD1
CASSYSSGGARGYTF | TGTGCCAGCAGTTATTCGTCAGGGGGCGCGAGGGGCTACACCTTC | TRBJ1-2 | NA | TRBV6-5 | TRBD1
CASSEQYEQYF | TGTGCCAGCAGTGAGCAGTACGAGCAGTACTTC | TRBJ2-7 | NA | TRBV2 | NA
CASSQDSGTPSDTQYF | TGTGCCAGCAGCCAAGATTCGGGGACTCCCTCAGATACGCAGTATTTT | TRBJ2-3 | NA | TRBV4-2 | NA
CASSQETGLEAFF | TGCGCCAGCAGCCAAGAAACGGGGTTGGAGGCTTTCTTT | TRBJ1-1 | NA | TRBV4-3 | NA
CASTPGGRRETQYF | TGTGCCAGCACCCCAGGGGGCCGGCGGGAGACCCAGTACTTC | TRBJ2-5 | NA | TRBV6-1 | TRBD1
CASSRLSGADMTPAFF | TGCGCCAGCAGCAGGCTAAGCGGGGCTGATATGACCCCAGCTTTCTTT | TRBJ1-1 | NA | TRBV5-1 | NA
CASSIGGRDTIYF | TGTGCCAGCTCGATTGGGGGCAGGGACACCATATATTTT | TRBJ1-3 | NA | TRBV5-6 | NA